The rows below give T cell receptor beta chains drawn from one sample of a study of blood T cell repertoires in COVID-19. This table comes from immunoSEQ multiplex PCR, and its TCRdb copy is limited to in-frame clones, with some not included. The sample carries 250,000 to 350,000 clones, 65% to 85% recorded once. The sample consisted of peripheral blood. The receptor source for this set is a human donor with COVID-19, enrolled during active disease. The donor label of this sample is uncertain. Each CDR3 is given with its conserved first and last residue. Fields, in order: V gene, clone size, J gene, D gene, CDR3 DNA, CDR3 protein. The D gene is left open where the match is weak. Size tells how often a clone was seen (once, few, many) or the class of an expanded clone, and some rows leave it out.

TRBV7-9	-	TRBJ2-5	-	TGTGCCAGCAGCTTCCTGGCAGGGTCGGGAGAGACCCAGTACTTC	CASSFLAGSGETQYF
TRBV28	-	TRBJ1-2	-	TGTGCCAGCAGCCCCCCCAGGACTGCCTCCTATGGCTACACCTTC	CASSPPRTASYGYTF
TRBV10-1	-	TRBJ1-1	-	TGCGCCAGCAGTGAGGGGGGGACTCCCGAAGCTTTCTTT	CASSEGGTPEAFF
TRBV4-3	-	TRBJ1-1	-	TGCGCCAGCAGCCAACGCGGAGGCCAGAGAGACTTT	CASSQRGGQRDF
TRBV7-2	-	TRBJ2-5	-	TGTGCCAGCAGCTTAGCGGGGCCCGGAGAGACCCAGTACTTC	CASSLAGPGETQYF
TRBV6-1	few	TRBJ1-1	-	TGTGCCAGCAGTGAAGGAACAGGGCCCCCGAACACTGAAGCTTTCTTT	CASSEGTGPPNTEAFF
TRBV13	-	TRBJ2-3	-	TGTGCCAGCAGCTTTTGGGGGGAGGAGGCAGATACGCAGTATTTT	CASSFWGEEADTQYF
TRBV12-3/TRBV12-4	-	TRBJ1-4	-	TGTGCCAGCAGCTTTTGGCTTAATGAAAAACTGTTTTTT	CASSFWLNEKLFF
TRBV11-3	-	TRBJ2-7	TRBD1	TGTGCCAGCAGCACCGGGACAGCTTACGAGCAGTACTTC	CASSTGTAYEQYF
TRBV9	-	TRBJ1-2	-	TGTGCCAGCAGCGCTTCTTACAGGGTGGGCTACACCTTC	CASSASYRVGYTF
TRBV5-1	-	TRBJ1-2	TRBD1	TGCGCCAGCAGCTTGCCGGCGGGACAGTGGAACTATGGCTACACCTTC	CASSLPAGQWNYGYTF
TRBV11-3	-	TRBJ2-1	TRBD1	TGTGCCAGCAGCTTCAGGGGGCCCGGGACCCAAGGTCCCAATGAGCAGTTCTTC	CASSFRGPGTQGPNEQFF
TRBV7-3	-	TRBJ2-3	-	TGTGCCAGCAGCTTAGGCGGGCCACGCACAGATACGCAGTATTTT	CASSLGGPRTDTQYF
TRBV20-1	-	TRBJ2-1	-	TGCAGTGCTAGAGGTGACGGGGAGCAGTTCTTC	CSARGDGEQFF
TRBV5-1	many	TRBJ2-7	-	TGCGCCAGCAGCTCGCGGACCAAAGGGGTTTACGAGCAGTACTTC	CASSSRTKGVYEQYF
TRBV27	-	TRBJ2-2	-	TGTGCCAGCAGTAACAGGGCCCTACTGAACACCGGGGAGCTGTTTTTT	CASSNRALLNTGELFF
TRBV29-1	-	TRBJ1-1	-	TGCAGCACCGACAGGAACGTGGATAACACTGAAGCTTTCTTT	CSTDRNVDNTEAFF
TRBV9	-	TRBJ1-2	-	TGTGCCAGCAGCTTACGGACAAACTATGGCTACACCTTC	CASSLRTNYGYTF
TRBV27	few	TRBJ2-1	TRBD2	TGTGCCAGTATGGTAGCGGGAGGGCGGTCCTATGAGCAGTTCTTC	CASMVAGGRSYEQFF
TRBV12-2	-	TRBJ2-7	-	TGTGCAAGTCGCTTAGCGGAGGGCCCGACACCTACCCCGCAAGAGCAGTACTTC	CASRLAEGPTPTPQEQYF
TRBV6-5	once	TRBJ2-5	-	TGTGCCAGCAAGGAGGGAGTGAGTAAGACCCAGTACTTC	CASKEGVSKTQYF
TRBV20-1	-	TRBJ2-7	TRBD2	TGCAGTGCTAGTGCCGGTGGAGCGGGAATCTACGAGCAGTACTTC	CSASAGGAGIYEQYF
TRBV28	-	TRBJ2-1	-	TGTGCCAGCAGTTTATATCCAAGGGGGTTCAATGAGCAGTTCTTC	CASSLYPRGFNEQFF
TRBV7-2	-	TRBJ2-7	-	TGTGCCAGCAGCTTCGCACCGGTTGGGGGCAGGAGGAATGGCGAGCAGTACTTC	CASSFAPVGGRRNGEQYF
TRBV5-1	-	TRBJ1-1	-	TGCGCCAGCAGCTTGGACTCTGCGAACACTGAAGCTTTCTTT	CASSLDSANTEAFF
TRBV15	-	TRBJ2-6	TRBD1	TGTGCCACCAGCAGAGGACAGGGGGTTAGTTCTGGGGCCAACGTCCTGACTTTC	CATSRGQGVSSGANVLTF
TRBV30	few	TRBJ1-4	-	TGTGCCTGGAGTCGGGGAGTAGCTAATGAAAAACTGTTTTTT	CAWSRGVANEKLFF
TRBV3-1/TRBV3-2	-	TRBJ2-6	TRBD1	TGTGCCAGCAGCCACCACAGGGGGCAGGGGTTTCGGGCCAACGTCCTGACTTTC	CASSHHRGQGFRANVLTF
TRBV5-6	-	TRBJ2-1	TRBD2	TGTGCCAGCAGCTCGGTAGCGGGGAGCTCCTACAATGAGCAGTTCTTC	CASSSVAGSSYNEQFF
TRBV5-1	-	TRBJ2-1	-	TGCGCCAGCAGTTCCCTCCGACGTGGTAGCTTTTCCCAACCCTCTTCATTGGATGAGCAGTTCTTC	CASSSLRRGSFSQPSSLDEQFF
TRBV19	-	TRBJ2-7	TRBD1	TGTGCCAGTAGTCCGGACAGGGCCTCCTACGAGCAGTACTTC	CASSPDRASYEQYF
TRBV3-1/TRBV3-2	-	TRBJ1-3	-	TGTGCCAGCAGCCAGGGGAGGGCTGGAAACACCATATATTTT	CASSQGRAGNTIYF
TRBV2	-	TRBJ2-7	TRBD1	TGTGCCAGCAGTAAGGACAGGGGGCTCCACGAGCAGTACTTC	CASSKDRGLHEQYF
TRBV24-1	-	TRBJ2-1	TRBD2	TGTGCCACCAGTGACCGTAGCGGGGGCTCCTACAATGAGCAGTTCTTC	CATSDRSGGSYNEQFF
TRBV27	-	TRBJ2-6	TRBD2	TGTGCCAGCAGCGCGGGACTAGCGGGAGACGCTGGGGCCAACGTCCTGACTTTC	CASSAGLAGDAGANVLTF
TRBV2	-	TRBJ2-2	-	TGTGCCAGCAGTCCCCCAGGGGCTGAATCAACCGGGGAGCTGTTTTTT	CASSPPGAESTGELFF
TRBV28	-	TRBJ2-4	TRBD2	TGTGCCAGCCGCACACCCGGGGGGATTCAGTACTTC	CASRTPGGIQYF
TRBV19	once	TRBJ1-5	-	TGTGCCAGTAGTATAGGGGAGGGCAACAATCAGCCCCAGCATTTT	CASSIGEGNNQPQHF
TRBV20-1	-	TRBJ2-1	-	TGCAGTGCTAGTTGGAGGGTCAATGAGCAGTTCTTC	CSASWRVNEQFF
TRBV28	-	TRBJ2-7	TRBD2	TGTGCCAGCAGTTTAGAAGCGGGAGGTATCTTCTACGAGCAGTACTTC	CASSLEAGGIFYEQYF
TRBV7-7	-	TRBJ2-1	TRBD2	TGTGCTAGCAGCTCCAACATCGGACTAGGAGGTGGCAATGAGCAGTTCTTC	CASSSNIGLGGGNEQFF